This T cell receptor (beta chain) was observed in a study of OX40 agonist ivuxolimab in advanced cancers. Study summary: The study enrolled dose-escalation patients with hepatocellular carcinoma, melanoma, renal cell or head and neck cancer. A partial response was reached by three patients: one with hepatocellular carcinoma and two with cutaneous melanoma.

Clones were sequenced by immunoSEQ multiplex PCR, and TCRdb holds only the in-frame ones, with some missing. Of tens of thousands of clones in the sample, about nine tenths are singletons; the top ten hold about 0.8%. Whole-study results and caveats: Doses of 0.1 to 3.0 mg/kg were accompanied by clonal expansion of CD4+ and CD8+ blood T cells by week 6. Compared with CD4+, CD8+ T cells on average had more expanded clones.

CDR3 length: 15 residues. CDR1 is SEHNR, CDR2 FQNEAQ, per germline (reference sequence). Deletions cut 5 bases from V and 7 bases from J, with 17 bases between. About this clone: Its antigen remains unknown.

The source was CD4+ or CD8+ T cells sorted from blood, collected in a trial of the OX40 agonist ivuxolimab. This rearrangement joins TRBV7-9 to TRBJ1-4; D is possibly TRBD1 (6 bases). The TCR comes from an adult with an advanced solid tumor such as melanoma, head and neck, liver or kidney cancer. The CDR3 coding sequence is TGTGCCAGCAGCCCCCGGGGGGGCGGGAGTGAAAAACTGTTTTTT. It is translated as CASSPRGGGSEKLFF.